Below, 7 T cell receptor beta chains from the same sample are listed, as sequenced in a study of beta chain features in type 1 diabetes. Isolated RNA was reverse transcribed in full, so expressed TCRB transcripts were sequenced. Method: immunoSEQ multiplex PCR; TCRdb's copy keeps in-frame clones and lacks some. The sample contains about 300,000 clones, roughly 14% of which appear only once. These receptors lack a known antigen. Broader study findings: In every one of the four CD4+ subsets, TCRB CDR3s were moderately but significantly shorter in Type 1 diabetes patients.

Sequenced sample: naive CD4+ T cells from blood. These receptors came from a woman between 18 and 29 years old with type 1 diabetes.

The rearrangement uses TRBV11-2 and TRBJ2-7, with TRBD1 identical over 7 bases. V shed 5 bases and J 5 bases; nucleotides not matched to a gene: 6. The CDR3 has 13 residues. Germline V lookup: CDR1 SGHAT, CDR2 FQNNGV. In nucleotides, the CDR3 is TGTGCCAGCAGCCGGGACAGATCGCACGAGCAGTACGTC. It encodes CASSRDRSHEQYV.

This clone was counted only a few times. This chain joins TRBV5-1 and TRBJ2-3, with TRBD2 matching 12 bases. The CDR3 length is 15 residues. V was clipped by 7 bases and J by 5 bases; unmatched bases: 8. The V gene's germline CDR1 is SGHRS and CDR2 YFSETQ. CDR3 nucleotide sequence: TGCGCCAGCCTACCGACTAGCGGGAGTCTAGATACGCAGTATTTT. It yields the protein CASLPTSGSLDTQYF.

The sample holds a few counts of this clone. V and J are TRBV14 and TRBJ2-7; 7 bases map to TRBD2. Germline CDR1 is SGHDN and CDR2 is FVKESK. The V segment lost 4 bases and the J segment 5 bases; nucleotides outside the gene matches: 5. The CDR3 covers 13 residues. The CDR3, as DNA: TGTGCCAGCAGCCGCGCGGGAGCAAACGAGCAGTACGTC. It yields the protein CASSRAGANEQYV.

The chain carries TRBV9 and TRBJ2-5; 9 bases are a match to TRBD1. The CDR3 length is 14 residues. With 1 base clipped from V and 5 bases from J, the junction kept 3 bases outside the gene matches. CDR1 and CDR2 from the germline V gene are SGDLS and YYNGEE. CDR3 amino acids: CASSVRQGGETQYF. CDR3 nucleotides: TGTGCCAGCAGCGTACGACAGGGGGGGGAGACCCAGTACTTC.

The rearrangement links TRBV5-1 to TRBJ2-1; the D gene is possibly TRBD1 (6 bases). Deletions cut 2 bases from V and 4 bases from J, with 10 bases between. Looked up from germline, CDR1 is SGHRS and CDR2 is YFSETQ. There are 14 residues in the CDR3. The CDR3 DNA reads as TGCGCCAGCAGCTTTCAGGGGACATACAATGAGCAGTTCTTC. This codes for CASSFQGTYNEQFF.

The chain links TRBV18 to TRBJ2-1; possibly TRBD2 for D (6 bases). From germline, CDR1 is KGHSH and CDR2 LQKENI. The CDR3 contains 17 residues. V lost 5 bases and J 4 bases, leaving 21 bases between the germline ends. DNA of the CDR3: TGTGCCAGCTCAACGGACAACGGGCTAGGAGGGTACAATGAGCAGTTCTTC. Protein product: CASSTDNGLGGYNEQFF.

The V call is TRBV19, the J call TRBJ1-2; D call uncertain. V was trimmed by 5 bases and J by 4 bases, leaving 11 bases between them. Germline assignment: CDR1 LNHDA and CDR2 SQIVND (reference sequence). The CDR3 spans 13 residues. CDR3 bases: TGTGCCAGTAGTGCGCCCGGGAGCTATGGCTACACCTTC. Residues: CASSAPGSYGYTF.